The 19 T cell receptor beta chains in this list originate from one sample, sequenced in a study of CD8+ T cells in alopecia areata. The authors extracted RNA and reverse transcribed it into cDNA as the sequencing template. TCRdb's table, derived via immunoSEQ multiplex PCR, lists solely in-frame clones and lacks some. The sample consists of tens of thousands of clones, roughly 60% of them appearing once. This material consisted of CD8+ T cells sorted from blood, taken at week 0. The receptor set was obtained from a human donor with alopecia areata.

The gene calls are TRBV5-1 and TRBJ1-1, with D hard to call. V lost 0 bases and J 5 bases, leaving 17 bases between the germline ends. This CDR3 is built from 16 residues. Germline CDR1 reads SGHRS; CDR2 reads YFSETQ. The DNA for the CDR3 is TGCGCCAGCAGCTTGGAATTGGTCACCCGAGAGACTGAAGCTTTCTTT. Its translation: CASSLELVTRETEAFF.

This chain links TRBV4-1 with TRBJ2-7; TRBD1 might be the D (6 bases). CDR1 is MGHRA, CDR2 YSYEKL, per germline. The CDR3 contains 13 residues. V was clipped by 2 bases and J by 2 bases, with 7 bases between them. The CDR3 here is CASSQSGAYEQYF. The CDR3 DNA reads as TGCGCCAGCAGCCAATCAGGGGCCTACGAGCAGTACTTC.

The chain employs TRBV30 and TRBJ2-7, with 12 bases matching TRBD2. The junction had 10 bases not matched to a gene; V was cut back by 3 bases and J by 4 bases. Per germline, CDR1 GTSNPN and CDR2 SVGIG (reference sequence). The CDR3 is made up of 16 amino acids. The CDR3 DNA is TGTGCCTGGAGCAACCTGCGGACTAGCGGGAAATACGAGCAGTACTTC. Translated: CAWSNLRTSGKYEQYF. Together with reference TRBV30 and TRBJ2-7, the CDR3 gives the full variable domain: SQTIHQWPATLVQPVGSPLSLECTVEGTSNPNLYWYRQAAGRGLQLLFYSVGIGQISSEVPQNLSASRPQDRQFILSSKKLLLSDSGFYLCAWSNLRTSGKYEQYFGPGTRLTVT.

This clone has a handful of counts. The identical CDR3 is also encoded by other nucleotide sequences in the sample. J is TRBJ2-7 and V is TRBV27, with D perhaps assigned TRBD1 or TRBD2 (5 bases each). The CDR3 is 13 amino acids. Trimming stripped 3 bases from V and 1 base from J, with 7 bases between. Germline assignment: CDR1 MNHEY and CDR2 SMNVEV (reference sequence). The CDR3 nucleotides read TGTGCCAGCAGTTTCGGGACGTCCTACGAGCAGTACTTC. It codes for CASSFGTSYEQYF.

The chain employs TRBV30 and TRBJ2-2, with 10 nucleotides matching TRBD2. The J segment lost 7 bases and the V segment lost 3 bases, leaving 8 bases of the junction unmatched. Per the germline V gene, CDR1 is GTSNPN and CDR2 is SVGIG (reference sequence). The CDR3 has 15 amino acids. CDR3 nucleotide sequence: TGTGCCTGGAGGCTAGCGGGAGCCAATGTCGGGGAGCTGTTTTTT. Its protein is CAWRLAGANVGELFF.

In DNA form, the CDR3 reads TGTGCCAGCAGCTTTTATGGCAATCAGCCCCAGCATTTT. Its translation is CASSFYGNQPQHF. This chain joins TRBV5-6 and TRBJ1-5; unclear D gene. There are 13 residues in the CDR3. V was cut by 2 bases and J by 2 bases, with 5 bases left in between. CDR1 and CDR2 (germline): SGHDT, YYEEEE.

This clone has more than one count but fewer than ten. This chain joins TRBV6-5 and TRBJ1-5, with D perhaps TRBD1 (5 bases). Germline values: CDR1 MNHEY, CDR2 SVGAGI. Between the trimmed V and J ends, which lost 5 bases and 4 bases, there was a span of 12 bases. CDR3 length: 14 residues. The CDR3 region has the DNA TGTGCCAGCAGTGAAGGGGCGGAGAATCAGCCCCAGCATTTT. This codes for CASSEGAENQPQHF.

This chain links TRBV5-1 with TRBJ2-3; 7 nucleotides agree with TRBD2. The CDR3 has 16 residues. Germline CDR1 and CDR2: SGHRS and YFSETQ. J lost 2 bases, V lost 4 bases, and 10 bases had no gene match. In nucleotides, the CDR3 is TGCGCCAGCAGCCAAGCGGGGAGACCAGCCACAGATACGCAGTATTTT. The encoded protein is CASSQAGRPATDTQYF. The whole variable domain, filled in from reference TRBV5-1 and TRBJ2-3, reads KAGVTQTPRYLIKTRGQQVTLSCSPISGHRSVSWYQQTPGQGLQFLFEYFSETQRNKGNFPGRFSGRQFSNSRSEMNVSTLELGDSALYLCASSQAGRPATDTQYFGPGTRLTVL.

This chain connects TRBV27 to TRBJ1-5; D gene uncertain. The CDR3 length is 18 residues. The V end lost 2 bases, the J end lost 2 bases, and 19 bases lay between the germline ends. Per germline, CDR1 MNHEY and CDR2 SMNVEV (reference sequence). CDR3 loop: CASSLTAGPQLGNQPQHF. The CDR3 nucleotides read TGTGCCAGCAGTTTAACCGCGGGCCCCCAATTGGGCAATCAGCCCCAGCATTTT.

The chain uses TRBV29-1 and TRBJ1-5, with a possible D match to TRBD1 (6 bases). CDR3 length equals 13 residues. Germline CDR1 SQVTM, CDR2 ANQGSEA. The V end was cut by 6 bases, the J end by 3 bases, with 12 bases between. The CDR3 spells CSVGKGDNQPQHF. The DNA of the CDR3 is TGCAGCGTGGGAAAGGGGGACAATCAGCCCCAGCATTTT.

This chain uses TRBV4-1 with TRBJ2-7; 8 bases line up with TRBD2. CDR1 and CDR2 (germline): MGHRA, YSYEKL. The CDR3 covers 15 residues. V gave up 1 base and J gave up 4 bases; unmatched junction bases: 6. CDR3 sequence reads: CASSQVGGGRYEQYF. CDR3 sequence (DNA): TGCGCCAGCAGCCAAGTCGGGGGGGGCCGGTACGAGCAGTACTTC.

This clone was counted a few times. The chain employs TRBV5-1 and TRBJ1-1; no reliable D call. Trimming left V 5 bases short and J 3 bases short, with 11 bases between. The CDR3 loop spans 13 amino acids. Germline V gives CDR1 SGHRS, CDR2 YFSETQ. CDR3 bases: TGCGCCAGCAGAATAAGCTCCTACACTGAAGCTTTCTTT. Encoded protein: CASRISSYTEAFF.

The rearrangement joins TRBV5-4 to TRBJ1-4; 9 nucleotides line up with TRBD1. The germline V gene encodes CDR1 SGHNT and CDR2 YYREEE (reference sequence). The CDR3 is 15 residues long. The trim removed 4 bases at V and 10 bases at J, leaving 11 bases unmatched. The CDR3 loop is CASSLQGQGDRKLFF. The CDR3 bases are TGTGCCAGCAGCCTCCAGGGACAGGGCGATAGAAAACTGTTTTTT.

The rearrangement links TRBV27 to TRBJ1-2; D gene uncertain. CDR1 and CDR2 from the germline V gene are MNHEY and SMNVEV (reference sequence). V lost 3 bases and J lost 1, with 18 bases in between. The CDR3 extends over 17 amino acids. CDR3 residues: CASSFSTRSAVNYGYTF. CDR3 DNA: TGTGCCAGCAGTTTTTCTACGCGGTCTGCGGTTAACTATGGCTACACCTTC.

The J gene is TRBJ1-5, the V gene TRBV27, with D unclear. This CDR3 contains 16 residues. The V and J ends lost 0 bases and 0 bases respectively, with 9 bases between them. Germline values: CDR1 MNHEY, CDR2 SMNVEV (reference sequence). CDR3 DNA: TGTGCCAGCAGTTTATCGGTGGCGGATAGCAATCAGCCCCAGCATTTT. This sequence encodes CASSLSVADSNQPQHF.

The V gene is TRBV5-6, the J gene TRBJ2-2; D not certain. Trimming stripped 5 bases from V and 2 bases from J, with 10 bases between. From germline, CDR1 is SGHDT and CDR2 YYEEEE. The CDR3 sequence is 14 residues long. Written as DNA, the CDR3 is TGTGCCAGCAGTTACGACACTAACACCGGGGAGCTGTTTTTT. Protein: CASSYDTNTGELFF.

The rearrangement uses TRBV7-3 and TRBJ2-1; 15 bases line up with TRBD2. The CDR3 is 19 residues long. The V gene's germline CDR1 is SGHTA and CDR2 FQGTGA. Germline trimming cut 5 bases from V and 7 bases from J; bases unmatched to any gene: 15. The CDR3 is CASSTGPAGTSGRRNEQFF. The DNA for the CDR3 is TGTGCCAGCAGCACAGGGCCCGCCGGGACTAGCGGGAGGAGGAATGAGCAGTTCTTC.

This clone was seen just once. The CDR3 loop reads CASSAGTGTYEQYF. The CDR3 DNA is TGTGCCAGCAGCGCCGGGACAGGGACTTACGAGCAGTACTTC. This chain joins TRBV27 and TRBJ2-7; 9 bases line up with TRBD1. V dropped 6 bases and J dropped 4; count of bases not matched to a gene: 7. This CDR3 region has 14 residues. CDR1 and CDR2 (germline): MNHEY, SMNVEV (reference sequence).

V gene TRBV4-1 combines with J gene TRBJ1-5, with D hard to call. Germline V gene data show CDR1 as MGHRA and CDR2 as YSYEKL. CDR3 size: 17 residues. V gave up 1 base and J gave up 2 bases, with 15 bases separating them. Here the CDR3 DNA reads TGCGCCAGCAGCCAAGTAATCGGAGAGGATGGCAATCAGCCCCAGCATTTT. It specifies CASSQVIGEDGNQPQHF.